This T cell receptor beta chain was retrieved from a study of Ad26.COV2.S vaccination and SARS-CoV-2 variants. Whole-study findings and limits: The breadth of spike-specific CD8+ and CD4+ T cell responses after vaccination was reportedly substantial.

Concerning this clone itself: Its antigen is as yet unknown.

The germline V gene encodes CDR1 LGHDT and CDR2 YNNKEL (reference sequence). The CDR3 extends over 15 amino acids. V gave up 5 bases and J gave up 5 bases; unmatched junction bases: 7. Here immunoSEQ multiplex PCR was the method, and the copy in TCRdb shows in-frame clones only, minus some. The profile shows hundreds of thousands of clones, 80% to 90% of them singletons. As for treatment: 19 received Ad26.COV2.S at low or high dose, single or two shots; about 5 received placebo; per-sample allocation not given. At day 63 after the first vaccine or placebo injection, samples were drawn. The sequence was obtained from a person aged 18-60 years who received the Ad26.COV2.S COVID-19 vaccine or a placebo. This chain uses TRBV3-1 (or the pseudogene TRBV3-2) with TRBJ2-1, with 9 bases aligning to TRBD2. The specimen was peripheral blood, collected in a trial of Ad26.COV2.S vaccine versus placebo. CDR3 residues: CASSSPGTSNNEQFF. The CDR3, as DNA: TGTGCCAGCAGCTCCCCCGGGACTAGCAACAATGAGCAGTTCTTC.